This T cell receptor beta chain was obtained from a study of cytomegalovirus exposure and HLA in healthy donors. Turning to the study itself: Previous work identified roughly 110 million unique TCR beta sequences from around 200 million T cells. Within an early data release were about 90 million unique TCRs drawn from HLA-typed donors.

The CDR3 consists of 14 residues. Unmatched junction bases numbered 5, after V lost 6 bases and J lost 3 bases. Germline V gene sequence: CDR1 MNHNS, CDR2 SASEGT. Primers included in the PCR were 60 Vbeta and 13 Jbeta primers. Only in-frame clones appear in the TCRdb table, and some are missing; sequencing was by immunoSEQ multiplex PCR. Counted here are roughly 150,000 clones, 70% to 90% occurring once; the ten biggest clones make up about 2.5%. A note on this clone: Its target is not known.

Study-wide results and caveats: The likely explanation for a cluster of highly shared sequence variants was sequencing artifact. Donors belonging to an Asian-associated ancestry cluster reportedly showed fewer N-insertions in productive TCRs than the 666-donor mean, according to what a later analysis found.

Sequenced: PBMCs. The source is a man aged 25 to 40 in good health and CMV-seropositive. The chain links TRBV6-1 to TRBJ2-3; TRBD2 matches at 8 bases. The CDR3: CASRPGGETDTQYF. The CDR3 DNA sequence: TGTGCCAGCAGACCCGGGGGGGAAACAGATACGCAGTATTTT.